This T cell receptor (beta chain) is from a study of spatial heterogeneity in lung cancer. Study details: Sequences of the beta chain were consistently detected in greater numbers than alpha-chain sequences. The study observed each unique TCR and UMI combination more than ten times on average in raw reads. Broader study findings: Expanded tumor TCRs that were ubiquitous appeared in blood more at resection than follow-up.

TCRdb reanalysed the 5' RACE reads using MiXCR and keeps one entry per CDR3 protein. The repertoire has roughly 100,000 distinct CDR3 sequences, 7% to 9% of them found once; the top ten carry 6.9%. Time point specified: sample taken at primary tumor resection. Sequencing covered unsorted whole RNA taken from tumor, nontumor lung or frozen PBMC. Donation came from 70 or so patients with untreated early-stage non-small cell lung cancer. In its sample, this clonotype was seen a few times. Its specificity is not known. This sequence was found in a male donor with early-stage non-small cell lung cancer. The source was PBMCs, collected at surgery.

For the CDR3, the DNA is TGTGCCAGCAGCTTCGGTAGCGGGAGGCCCGGTGAGCAGTTCTTC. It codes for CASSFGSGRPGEQFF. The chain employs TRBV7-2 and TRBJ2-1; 10 positions match TRBD2. The J segment lost 9 bases and the V segment lost 3 bases, leaving 8 bases of the junction unmatched. This CDR3 has 15 amino acids. Germline-derived CDR1 and CDR2 are SGHTA and FQGNSA.